This T cell receptor beta chain was observed in a study of blood T cell repertoires in COVID-19. Study as a whole: COVID-19 samples collected from the United States, Italy and Spain covered acute and convalescent phases. Sources were T cells, B-cell-depleted T cells, or PBMCs; the material itself was cDNA or gDNA.

Original handling: Reference gene primer amplification gave nucleated cell count estimates. The assay was immunoSEQ multiplex PCR, and TCRdb's table has in-frame clones only and misses some. V and J calls and clone size are copied from that table; D and trimming were computed from the DNA. Among approximately 360,000 clones, 80% to 90% were seen once, and the ten largest hold roughly 1.2%. The CDR3 extends over 15 amino acids. Between the trimmed V and J ends, which lost 3 bases and 5 bases, there was a span of 14 bases. Looked up from germline, CDR1 is MDHEN and CDR2 is SYDVKM. The sequence came from a man in his forties with acute or convalescent COVID-19. The chain has TRBV28 and TRBJ2-1, with a tentative D call TRBD1 (6 bases). Specimen: peripheral blood. CDR3 region: CASSLRQGPDNEQFF. CDR3 in DNA: TGTGCCAGCAGTTTGCGGCAGGGGCCAGACAATGAGCAGTTCTTC.